The 24 T cell receptor beta chains reported below all come from one sample, sequenced in a study of vaccination and CD4 T cells after COVID-19. No cognate antigen is known for these TCRs. Researchers used the Oncomine TCR Beta short-read assay to sequence DNA from cultured CD4+ T cells. TCRdb re-analysed the PCR reads in MiXCR, keeping a single row per CDR3 protein. This table holds 5,500 to 9,000 distinct CDR3 sequences, about 51% found once. Treatment noted: approximately nine-day PBMC culture with coronavirus spike peptide pools or control peptides (ViraFEST assay). Source material: CD4+ T cells from blood, cultured in vitro. These TCRs come from a human donor who had recovered from COVID-19.

This chain links TRBV30 with TRBJ1-2; 7 nucleotides match TRBD1. The CDR3 has 13 residues. The trim removed 2 bases at V and 6 bases at J, leaving 6 bases unmatched. The germline gives CDR1 GTSNPN, CDR2 SVGIG (reference sequence). The CDR3 is CAWSNDRENGYTF. The DNA for the CDR3 is TGTGCCTGGAGTAACGACAGGGAAAATGGCTACACCTTC.

The chain combines TRBV15 with TRBJ2-1; 11 bases agree with TRBD2. The CDR3 spans 18 residues. CDR1 LNHNV and CDR2 YYDKDF come from the germline V gene (reference sequence). Trimming cost V 1 base and J 8 bases; bases outside gene matches: 13. CDR3: CATSRVLAGARMGDEQFF. The CDR3 bases are TGTGCCACCAGCAGAGTACTAGCGGGAGCCAGAATGGGTGATGAGCAGTTCTTC.

This clonotype occurred a few times. This chain connects TRBV7-2 to TRBJ2-3, with 13 bases lining up with TRBD2. The V segment lost 1 base and the J segment 5 bases; nucleotides outside the gene matches: 6. CDR3 size: 17 residues. The germline CDR1 and CDR2 sequences are SGHTA and FQGNSA. The CDR3 DNA reads TGTGCCAGCAGCTTAGTTCGACTAGCGGGAGGTGGAGATACGCAGTATTTT. As protein: CASSLVRLAGGGDTQYF.

The chain combines TRBV6-2 or TRBV6-3 with TRBJ2-3; D is ambiguous. V was clipped by 2 bases and J by 5 bases, with 5 bases between them. This CDR3 has 12 residues. Germline CDR1 is MNHEY and CDR2 is SVGEGT. This CDR3 is CASSYLRDTQYF. CDR3 nucleotide sequence: TGTGCCAGCAGTTACCTTAGAGATACGCAGTATTTT.

This clonotype turned up a few times. The V call is TRBV20-1, the J call TRBJ1-1; D is ambiguous. Germline-derived CDR1 and CDR2 are DFQATT and SNEGSKA (reference sequence). V was shortened by 0 bases and J by 4 bases, with 6 bases between the two germline ends. There are 12 residues in the CDR3. CDR3 coding DNA: TGCAGTGCTAGAGATCGCACCACTGAAGCTTTCTTT. It translates to CSARDRTTEAFF.

This sequence joins TRBV30 and TRBJ2-5; 8 nucleotides match TRBD1. Germline V lookup: CDR1 GTSNPN, CDR2 SVGIG (reference sequence). With 2 bases clipped from V and 4 bases from J, the junction kept 6 bases outside the gene matches. CDR3 length: 14 amino acids. In DNA form, the CDR3 reads TGTGCCTGGAGTCTCGTACAGGGGGGAGAGACCCAGTACTTC. Protein product: CAWSLVQGGETQYF.

Only a few counts were recorded for this clonotype. The gene calls are TRBV28 and TRBJ1-1, with a possible D match to TRBD1 (5 bases). The CDR3 covers 13 residues. Germline V CDR1 and CDR2: MDHEN, SYDVKM. V was pared by 2 bases and J by 7 bases, with 11 bases between. Written as DNA, the CDR3 is TGTGCCAGCAGTTTAGGGACGAGACTTGAAGCTTTCTTT. Its translation: CASSLGTRLEAFF.

The chain carries TRBV6-1 and TRBJ1-1, with 8 bases identical to TRBD1. Trimming cost V 3 bases and J 0 bases; bases outside gene matches: 24. Germline V gives CDR1 MNHNS, CDR2 SASEGT. The CDR3 totals 22 residues. The CDR3 region has the DNA TGTGCCAGCAGTGAGGGAGGTCCGGCAGGGGGCTACCCCACAGTCATGAACACTGAAGCTTTCTTT. Protein sequence: CASSEGGPAGGYPTVMNTEAFF.

This clonotype has more than one count but fewer than ten. The rearrangement links TRBV20-1 to TRBJ1-2; D gene uncertain. The length of the CDR3 is 14 residues. V was trimmed by 0 bases and J by 2 bases, leaving 10 bases between them. Germline V gene data show CDR1 as DFQATT and CDR2 as SNEGSKA (reference sequence). CDR3 DNA sequence: TGCAGTGCTAGAGATAGGTATCGCAACTATGGCTACACCTTC. This codes for CSARDRYRNYGYTF.

The V and J genes are TRBV14 and TRBJ2-7; no clear D. The length of the CDR3 is 13 residues. The germline V gene has CDR1 SGHDN and CDR2 FVKESK. V was trimmed by 4 bases and J by 1 base, leaving 8 bases between them. For the CDR3, the DNA is TGTGCCAGCAGCCGGATACAGTCCTACGAGCAGTACTTC. It codes for CASSRIQSYEQYF.

The V call is TRBV20-1, the J call TRBJ2-3; 7 bases are shared with TRBD2. Trimming at V came to 5 bases and at J to 2 bases, leaving 10 bases not matched to a gene. CDR1 DFQATT and CDR2 SNEGSKA come from the germline V gene (reference sequence). This CDR3 contains 15 residues. The CDR3 DNA reads as TGCAGTGCTGGCCCCGGACTAGAAATCACAGATACGCAGTATTTT. It encodes CSAGPGLEITDTQYF.

V gene TRBV7-2 combines with J gene TRBJ2-3; a possible D gene is TRBD2 (5 bases). CDR1 SGHTA and CDR2 FQGNSA come from the germline V gene. This CDR3 is 15 amino acids long. Trimming took 4 bases from V and 2 from J, leaving 13 bases between them. DNA of the CDR3: TGTGCCAGCAGCTGGAAAGGGAGAGACACAGATACGCAGTATTTT. As protein: CASSWKGRDTDTQYF.

The chain uses TRBV5-1 and TRBJ1-1, with D possibly matching TRBD1 (6 bases). The CDR3 has 15 amino acids. The V gene's germline CDR1 is SGHRS and CDR2 YFSETQ. V was clipped by 5 bases and J by 0 bases, with 14 bases between them. CDR3 DNA: TGCGCCAGCAGATCGGGACACTCTTTGAACACTGAAGCTTTCTTT. Translating it yields CASRSGHSLNTEAFF.

The gene calls are TRBV6-5 and TRBJ2-3; unclear D gene. Trimming shortened V by 2 bases and J by 0 bases, and 9 bases separated the two germline ends. This CDR3 is 15 amino acids long. Looked up from germline, CDR1 is MNHEY and CDR2 is SVGAGI. The CDR3 DNA is TGTGCCAGCAGTTACATGGCTGTTAGCACAGATACGCAGTATTTT. Amino acids: CASSYMAVSTDTQYF.

The rearrangement joins TRBV7-9 to TRBJ1-1, with D tentatively TRBD1 (5 bases). Per the germline V gene, CDR1 is SEHNR and CDR2 is FQNEAQ (reference sequence). V dropped 5 bases and J dropped 3 bases, with 13 bases sitting between them. There are 14 residues in the CDR3. In DNA, the CDR3 is TGTGCCAGCAGCCGCGGGTCGGGGGACACTGAAGCTTTCTTT. This codes for CASSRGSGDTEAFF. The full variable domain, with the rest looked up from reference TRBV7-9 and TRBJ1-1, is DTGVSQNPRHKITKRGQNVTFRCDPISEHNRLYWYRQTLGQGPEFLTYFQNEAQLEKSRLLSDRFSAERPKGSFSTLEIQRTEQGDSAMYLCASSRGSGDTEAFFGQGTRLTVV.

This chain links TRBV5-1 with TRBJ2-1, with 9 bases fitting TRBD2. The CDR3 is 16 amino acids. V was clipped by 0 bases and J by 7 bases; unmatched bases: 8. Germline V gene lookup returns CDR1 SGHRS and CDR2 YFSETQ. The CDR3, as DNA: TGCGCCAGCAGCTTGGAGGGTAGCGGGAGATCGAATGAGCAGTTCTTC. This encodes CASSLEGSGRSNEQFF.

The chain is built from TRBV7-2 and TRBJ1-5, with D tentatively TRBD1 (5 bases). The V gene's germline CDR1 is SGHTA and CDR2 FQGNSA. The V end lost 7 bases, the J end lost 4 bases, and 17 bases lay between the germline ends. CDR3 size: 15 residues. CDR3 sequence: CASTLQEGANQPQHF. The CDR3 bases are TGTGCCAGCACCCTCCAGGAAGGGGCGAATCAGCCCCAGCATTTT. Drawing the rest from reference TRBV7-2 and TRBJ1-5, the complete variable domain is GAGVSQSPSNKVTEKGKDVELRCDPISGHTALYWYRQSLGQGLEFLIYFQGNSAPDKSGLPSDRFSAERTGGSVSTLTIQRTQQEDSAVYLCASTLQEGANQPQHFGDGTRLSIL.

V is TRBV7-2 and J is TRBJ2-7, with D possibly matching TRBD2 (6 bases). The CDR3 loop spans 14 amino acids. Trimming pared 5 bases from V and 7 bases from J, leaving 18 bases between. The germline CDR1 and CDR2 sequences are SGHTA and FQGNSA. CDR3 bases: TGTGCCAGCAGCCCACTGGGACTGTGGGAAGAGCAGTACTTC. Its protein is CASSPLGLWEEQYF.

This rearrangement joins TRBV11-3 to TRBJ2-1, with 11 bases lining up with TRBD2. Per germline, CDR1 SGHNT and CDR2 YENEEA. Unmatched junction bases numbered 15, after V lost 4 bases and J lost 10 bases. The CDR3 loop spans 17 amino acids. CDR3 sequence reads: CASSSPVSGGALGEQFF. CDR3 nucleotides: TGTGCCAGCAGCTCACCCGTTAGCGGGGGGGCCTTGGGGGAGCAGTTCTTC.

This chain links TRBV6-2 or TRBV6-3 with TRBJ1-1; maybe TRBD1 (6 bases). Germline-derived CDR1 and CDR2 are MNHEY and SVGEGT. The CDR3 consists of 12 residues. Trimming left V 6 bases short and J 4 bases short, with 9 bases between. CDR3 region: CASRGAFTEAFF. In DNA form, the CDR3 reads TGTGCCAGCAGGGGGGCTTTCACTGAAGCTTTCTTT.

The rearrangement uses TRBV28 and TRBJ1-1; no definite D call. CDR3 length equals 13 residues. V gave up 4 bases and J gave up 1 base, with 7 bases separating them. Looked up from germline, CDR1 is MDHEN and CDR2 is SYDVKM. CDR3 region: CASSSPQNTEAFF. In DNA, the CDR3 is TGTGCCAGCAGTTCCCCGCAGAACACTGAAGCTTTCTTT.

This chain connects TRBV20-1 to TRBJ2-5, with D perhaps being TRBD1 or TRBD2 (6 bases each). CDR1 and CDR2 (germline): DFQATT, SNEGSKA (reference sequence). CDR3 length: 16 residues. Trimming shortened V by 1 base and J by 0 bases, and 15 bases separated the two germline ends. The CDR3 nucleotides are TGCAGTGCTAGAGCCAGGGGTAGCGGATACCAAGAGACCCAGTACTTC. Its protein product is CSARARGSGYQETQYF.

J is TRBJ1-6 and V is TRBV6-1, with D possibly TRBD1 on 5 matching bases. The CDR3 is 14 amino acids. CDR1 MNHNS and CDR2 SASEGT come from the germline V gene. Trimming cost V 6 bases and J 12 bases, with 18 bases left between them. The DNA for the CDR3 is TGTGCCAGCAGCACCGTGGGGACCTTAGGACCCCTCCACTTT. It translates to CASSTVGTLGPLHF.

The rearrangement uses TRBV7-9 and TRBJ1-2, with 7 bases matching TRBD1. Per germline, CDR1 SEHNR and CDR2 FQNEAQ (reference sequence). With V trimmed by 1 base and J by 8 bases, 4 bases remained unmatched. The CDR3 extends over 13 amino acids. The DNA of the CDR3 is TGTGCCAGCAGCTTAGAGGGGGCGCGGGGCTACACCTTC. It translates to CASSLEGARGYTF.